This T cell receptor beta chain appears in the sequencing data of a study of regulatory T cells in long-lasting Graves disease. This clonotype was detected many times. Construction of the TCR beta libraries employed iRepertoire HTBI primers in conjunction with Arm-PCR of CDR3 regions. Via MiXCR, TCRdb re-called the multiplex PCR reads, giving one row per CDR3 protein. The sample includes hundreds of thousands of distinct CDR3 sequences, under 20% of them seen just once. Time point here: newly diagnosed GD, antithyroid drugs for less than 3 months. Extracted RNA from PBMCs served as the source of the TCR library. The CDR3 totals 15 residues. Unmatched junction bases numbered 12, after V lost 7 bases and J lost 5 bases. Germline V gene sequence: CDR1 MNHNS, CDR2 SASEGT. These data were also filed under a second study, of T cells in Graves' hyperthyroidism and ophthalmopathy.

This TCR was sampled from a woman under 40 with Graves disease. The V and J genes are TRBV6-1 and TRBJ2-7, with 9 bases aligning to TRBD1. The source was peripheral blood mononuclear cells (PBMCs), collected at new diagnosis, from a patient treated with antithyroid drugs. This chain's CDR3 is CASNQNWDRDHEQYF. As DNA, the CDR3 is TGTGCCAGCAACCAAAATTGGGACAGGGACCACGAGCAGTACTTC.